The rows below give T cell receptor beta chains drawn from one sample of a study of Ad26.COV2.S vaccination and SARS-CoV-2 variants. Repertoires were generated with immunoSEQ multiplex PCR, while TCRdb's copy carries only in-frame clones and drops some. The sample has approximately 350,000 clones, 83% seen once. Sequencing used peripheral blood, obtained in a trial of Ad26.COV2.S vaccine versus placebo. These receptor sequences come from a person aged 18-60 years who received the Ad26.COV2.S COVID-19 vaccine or a placebo. Both conserved end residues are part of each CDR3. D genes are given only for firm matches. Expanded clones are given a class, and other clones once, few, many or no size at all.

cdr3_aa	cdr3_nt	j_call	d_call	v_call	clone_size
CASSHRGSIQPQHF	TGTGCCAGCAGCCACAGGGGAAGTATCCAGCCCCAGCATTTT	TRBJ1-5	-	TRBV3-1/TRBV3-2	few
CASSLRLAGGPTDEQFF	TGTGCCAGCAGCTTAAGACTAGCGGGAGGGCCCACGGATGAGCAGTTCTTC	TRBJ2-1	TRBD2	TRBV5-4	once
CSAGADRDSYGYTF	TGCAGCGCGGGGGCCGACCGGGACTCTTATGGCTACACCTTC	TRBJ1-2	-	TRBV29-1	-
CASSWWGDAYEQYF	TGTGCCAGCAGTTGGTGGGGGGACGCCTACGAGCAGTACTTC	TRBJ2-7	-	TRBV27	-
CASRSLDGYEQYF	TGTGCCAGCAGATCGCTAGACGGATACGAGCAGTACTTC	TRBJ2-7	-	TRBV12-3/TRBV12-4	-
CASSLRTRETQYF	TGTGCCAGCAGCCTCCGGACGAGGGAGACCCAGTACTTC	TRBJ2-5	-	TRBV4-2	-
CASSLEQGAVGTDTQYF	TGTGCCAGCAGCTTAGAACAGGGGGCCGTAGGGACAGATACGCAGTATTTT	TRBJ2-3	TRBD1	TRBV7-2	-
CASSLSPSGVYNEQFF	TGTGCCAGCAGCTTATCCCCTAGCGGGGTCTACAATGAGCAGTTCTTC	TRBJ2-1	TRBD2	TRBV7-3	-
CASSSPYSGGTLQFF	TGTGCCAGCAGCTCCCCTTATAGCGGGGGGACCCTACAGTTCTTC	TRBJ2-1	TRBD2	TRBV7-9	once
CASSLQGNYGYTF	TGCGCCAGCAGCTTACAGGGGAACTATGGCTACACCTTC	TRBJ1-2	TRBD1	TRBV5-1	-
CASSYGTSGVSDTQYF	TGTGCCAGCAGCTACGGGACTAGCGGGGTCTCAGATACGCAGTATTTT	TRBJ2-3	TRBD2	TRBV5-5	-
CASSWRTGGDEQYF	TGCGCCAGCAGCTGGCGGACAGGGGGCGACGAGCAGTACTTC	TRBJ2-7	TRBD1	TRBV5-1	-
CASSQDSPTSEQFF	TGCGCCAGCAGCCAAGATAGCCCCACTAGTGAGCAGTTCTTC	TRBJ2-1	-	TRBV4-1	few
CASSQDLNTEAFF	TGCGCCAGCAGCCAAGATTTAAACACTGAAGCTTTCTTT	TRBJ1-1	-	TRBV4-3	-
CSVEDDHGYTF	TGCAGCGTTGAAGACGACCATGGCTACACCTTC	TRBJ1-2	-	TRBV29-1	-
CASTPRQGDYEQYF	TGTGCCAGCACCCCGAGACAGGGGGATTACGAGCAGTACTTC	TRBJ2-7	TRBD1	TRBV5-4	-
CASSLLGDKPSGANVLTF	TGTGCCAGCAGCTTACTGGGGGACAAACCGTCGGGGGCCAACGTCCTGACTTTC	TRBJ2-6	-	TRBV13	once
CASVRDRGYEQYF	TGTGCCAGCGTCCGGGACAGGGGCTACGAGCAGTACTTC	TRBJ2-7	TRBD1	TRBV7-2	few
CASIRGEDTQYF	TGTGCCAGCATCAGGGGGGAAGATACGCAGTATTTT	TRBJ2-3	-	TRBV6-5	-
CAWSVLGTGATEAFF	TGTGCCTGGAGTGTACTAGGGACAGGGGCCACTGAAGCTTTCTTT	TRBJ1-1	TRBD1	TRBV30	-
CASSLASGGYNEQFF	TGTGCCAGCAGCTTAGCTAGCGGGGGGTACAATGAGCAGTTCTTC	TRBJ2-1	TRBD2	TRBV7-3	-
CASSLWSPPVRADTQYF	TGTGCCAGCAGCTTGTGGTCCCCCCCCGTTAGAGCAGATACGCAGTATTTT	TRBJ2-3	-	TRBV5-6	-
CASSKWSGQGNDEQFF	TGTGCCAGCAGCAAGTGGTCGGGACAGGGTAACGATGAGCAGTTCTTC	TRBJ2-1	TRBD1	TRBV7-6	-
CASSRVGRKRDTDTQYF	TGCGCCAGCAGTCGAGTCGGGAGAAAAAGGGACACAGATACGCAGTATTTT	TRBJ2-3	-	TRBV23-1	-
CASSHPSGQGLTEAFF	TGCGCCAGCAGCCATCCCTCTGGACAGGGGCTCACTGAAGCTTTCTTT	TRBJ1-1	TRBD1	TRBV4-1	-
CASSYGTAEKLFF	TGCGCCAGCAGCTATGGGACGGCTGAAAAACTGTTTTTT	TRBJ1-4	-	TRBV5-1	-
CASSLWGGTEAFF	TGTGCCAGCAGCTTATGGGGTGGCACTGAAGCTTTCTTT	TRBJ1-1	-	TRBV11-2	-
CASSSLATGMSTDTQYF	TGTGCCAGCAGCTCTCTGGCGACCGGTATGAGCACAGATACGCAGTATTTT	TRBJ2-3	-	TRBV5-5	-
CASSLSGSGNTIYF	TGTGCCAGCAGCTTATCGGGGTCTGGAAACACCATATATTTT	TRBJ1-3	-	TRBV7-9	-
CASSQDHGEHTGYTF	TGTGCCAGCAGCCAAGACCATGGGGAACACACTGGCTACACCTTC	TRBJ1-2	-	TRBV3-1/TRBV3-2	-
CAWRGLHYGYTF	TGTGCCTGGAGGGGGCTGCACTATGGCTACACCTTC	TRBJ1-2	-	TRBV30	-
CASSLSKPSTDTQYF	TGCGCCAGCAGCCTCTCAAAACCTAGCACAGATACGCAGTATTTT	TRBJ2-3	-	TRBV4-1	-
CASVGLYEQYF	TGTGCCAGTGTAGGGCTCTACGAGCAGTACTTC	TRBJ2-7	-	TRBV25-1	-
CASSHTLGAPNTGELFF	TGCGCCAGCAGCCATACTCTCGGGGCACCGAACACCGGGGAGCTGTTTTTT	TRBJ2-2	-	TRBV4-1	-
CASGRVRNSPLHF	TGTGCCAGCGGGCGGGTACGGAATTCACCCCTCCACTTT	TRBJ1-6	-	TRBV2	-
CASSLTGFNTEAFF	TGTGCCAGCAGTTTGACAGGGTTTAACACTGAAGCTTTCTTT	TRBJ1-1	TRBD1	TRBV11-2	-
CASSLAPYQPQHF	TGTGCCAGCAGCTTGGCCCCCTATCAGCCCCAGCATTTT	TRBJ1-5	-	TRBV5-5	many
CASSSGPFYNEQFF	TGTGCCAGCAGCTCCGGCCCTTTTTACAATGAGCAGTTCTTC	TRBJ2-1	-	TRBV3-1/TRBV3-2	-
CASSWADSYEQYF	TGTGCCAGCAGCTGGGCAGATTCCTACGAGCAGTACTTC	TRBJ2-7	-	TRBV9	-
CSVGRARRVEQYF	TGCAGCGTCGGGAGGGCCCGACGTGTCGAGCAGTACTTC	TRBJ2-7	TRBD2	TRBV29-1	-
CASSLILGEGTEAFF	TGTGCCAGCAGCTTAATTTTGGGGGAAGGCACTGAAGCTTTCTTT	TRBJ1-1	-	TRBV7-3	-
CASSPGSSYEQYF	TGTGCCAGCAGCCCCGGGAGCTCCTACGAGCAGTACTTC	TRBJ2-7	-	TRBV11-2	-
CASSLAPSTDTQYF	TGTGCCAGCAGCTTGGCGCCTAGCACAGATACGCAGTATTTT	TRBJ2-3	-	TRBV5-4	-
CASSLQGAWTEAFF	TGTGCCAGCAGCCTACAGGGGGCTTGGACTGAAGCTTTCTTT	TRBJ1-1	TRBD1	TRBV27	-
CASSQSAQGSYTF	TGTGCCAGCAGCCAATCCGCTCAGGGAAGCTACACCTTC	TRBJ1-2	-	TRBV16	-
CASSGTGYEGYSGNTIYF	TGTGCCAGCAGCGGGACAGGGTACGAAGGGTACTCTGGAAACACCATATATTTT	TRBJ1-3	TRBD1	TRBV9	-
CASSDSFGVQTSTEPQHF	TGTGCCAGCAGTGACTCTTTCGGGGTACAGACCTCTACGGAACCCCAGCATTTT	TRBJ1-5	-	TRBV6-4	-
CASSESSWQETQYF	TGTGCCAGCAGTGAATCCTCCTGGCAAGAGACCCAGTACTTC	TRBJ2-5	-	TRBV25-1	few
CASSPSSDTQYF	TGTGCCAGCAGTCCATCCTCAGATACGCAGTATTTT	TRBJ2-3	-	TRBV2	once